This T cell receptor beta chain was captured by sequencing in a study of T cells in Graves' hyperthyroidism and ophthalmopathy. General study findings and limits: For ophthalmopathy, model prediction preceded onset by a median approximately 6 months. Peripheral blood also featured most of the thyroid clonotypes expanded above 0.001.

V shed 6 bases and J shed 0 bases, with 8 bases lying between them. CDR3 length: 13 residues. Amplification targeted TCR beta CDR3 regions from RNA transcripts. Using the HTBI primer set, a first-round RT-PCR was run on the TCR CDR3. TCRdb called the multiplex PCR reads again in MiXCR, with one record for every CDR3 protein. Of about 350,000 distinct CDR3 sequences in the sample, over 11% were seen once. These patients, aged 18 to 65, had recently diagnosed hyperthyroidism lasting under 2 months. Together with thyroid ultrasound, orbital computed tomography, serum thyroxine and TRAb, clinical symptoms were used for diagnoses. This clonotype came up many times. Its antigen is currently unknown.

The sample consisted of blood. This chain joins TRBV12-3 or TRBV12-4 and TRBJ1-1; D unresolved. This TCR was sampled from a woman in her 30s with Graves' hyperthyroidism. The CDR3 sequence: CASRRLMNTEAFF. The CDR3 DNA reads as TGTGCCAGCAGGCGTTTGATGAACACTGAAGCTTTCTTT.